What follows are 22 T cell receptor beta chains derived from one specimen sequenced in a study of T cells in women clearing cervical HPV infection. This table comes from immunoSEQ multiplex PCR, and its TCRdb copy is limited to in-frame clones, with some not included. This sample's clone table lists under 30,000 clones. Sequencing was performed on blood buffy coat. The receptor set was obtained from a woman aged 18 to 75 with a cervical HPV16 infection that either progressed to CIN3+ or cleared (not recorded which).

Note on this clone: Read data end 3 residues before the CDR3 end; the end is taken from the germline J gene. The chain combines TRBV11-3 with TRBJ1-2; TRBD1 agrees at 7 bases. This CDR3 comprises 14 residues. Germline V lookup: CDR1 SGHNT, CDR2 YENEEA. The CDR3 loop is CASSLTRGQSHYTF. The sequenced part of the CDR3 DNA is TGTGCCAGCAGCTTAACGCGGGGACAGAGCCAC.

About this clone: Coverage ceases 3 residues before the CDR3 finishes, and the germline J gene fills in the end. This chain uses TRBV5-1 with TRBJ2-1; 11 positions match TRBD2. Losses at the gene ends were 4 bases for V and 6 bases for J; bases not matched to a gene: 6. Per germline, CDR1 SGHRS and CDR2 YFSETQ. CDR3 length: 15 residues. CDR3: CASSPVAGGVNEQFF. CDR3 DNA, as far as it was read: TGCGCCAGCAGCCCCGTAGCGGGAGGGGTCAATGAG.

As to this clone: Sequencing ends 3 residues short of the CDR3 end; the germline J gene provides the rest. The chain has TRBV2 and TRBJ2-2, with 12 nucleotides matching TRBD2. J gave up 4 bases and V 6 bases, and 9 bases lay outside the gene matches. The length of the CDR3 is 17 residues. The germline V gene has CDR1 SNHLY and CDR2 FYNNEI. CDR3 bases read: TGTGCCAGCAGGAGACTAGCGGGGGATCAAACCACCGGGGAG. Translating it yields CASRRLAGDQTTGE. The CDR3 as a whole reads CASRRLAGDQTTGELFF.

With respect to this clone: The CDR3 end falls 3 residues outside the read, so it is completed with the germline J gene. The rearrangement uses TRBV29-1 and TRBJ2-7; TRBD1 aligns across 9 bases. The CDR3 has 13 residues. Trimming took 7 bases from V and 3 from J; bases not matched to a gene: 7. Germline V gene lookup returns CDR1 SQVTM and CDR2 ANQGSEA. The CDR3 sequence is CSAKLTGGYEQYF. The sequenced part of the CDR3 DNA is TGCAGCGCCAAACTGACAGGGGGCTACGAG.

With regard to this clone: From the germline J gene comes the end of the CDR3, since the read stops 3 residues before it. V usage is TRBV6-1 and J usage is TRBJ1-4, with D possibly being TRBD1 (6 bases). The CDR3 consists of 14 residues. Germline V gives CDR1 MNHNS, CDR2 SASEGT. The germline V and J ends were trimmed by 7 bases and 5 bases, with 14 bases remaining between them. The CDR3 DNA, read in part, is TGTGCCAGCATTGACGGGACACGAAATGAAAAA. Protein product: CASIDGTRNEK. The whole CDR3 region reads CASIDGTRNEKLFF.

In regard to this clone: The read terminates 3 residues before the CDR3 end, so the remaining end is supplied by the germline J gene. V gene TRBV18 combines with J gene TRBJ2-7; D is possibly TRBD1 (5 bases). Trimming pared 4 bases from V and 6 bases from J, leaving 25 bases between. The CDR3 extends over 17 amino acids. Germline CDR1 is KGHSH and CDR2 is LQKENI. The CDR3 bases that were read are TGTGCCAGCTCACGGGAAGCAGGGTTTATACCTGGCGGCGAG. Protein: CASSREAGFIPGGE. The entire CDR3 is CASSREAGFIPGGEQYF.

Points on this clone: The read ends 3 residues before the CDR3 terminus; that terminus is restored from the germline J gene. The chain recombines TRBV30 with TRBJ2-7; D might be TRBD2 (5 bases). The germline V and J ends were trimmed by 0 bases and 0 bases, with 12 bases remaining between them. The germline gives CDR1 GTSNPN, CDR2 SVGIG (reference sequence). The CDR3 runs 15 residues. The CDR3 is CAWSVPAGGSYEQYF. The part of the CDR3 DNA that was read is TGTGCCTGGAGTGTACCGGCGGGTGGCTCCTACGAG.

Comment on this clone: The read ends 3 residues early relative to the CDR3; the germline J gene fills the gap. The chain links TRBV18 to TRBJ2-3; 10 positions agree with TRBD2. Germline V lookup: CDR1 KGHSH, CDR2 LQKENI. After removal of 4 bases from V and 2 bases from J, the junction contained 3 bases not matched to a gene. This CDR3 is built from 15 residues. The CDR3 DNA, read in part, is TGTGCCAGCTCACAACTAGCGGGGACCACAGATACG. It encodes CASSQLAGTTDT. The CDR3 in full is CASSQLAGTTDTQYF.

A word on this clone: The germline gene is not matched at one end of the junction; a read error may be the cause. The read gets to within 3 residues of the CDR3 end, and the germline J gene fills in the rest. This sequence joins TRBV20-1 and TRBJ2-7; 8 nucleotides match TRBD2. The CDR3 is made up of 14 amino acids. Germline lookup yields CDR1 DFQATT and CDR2 SNEGSKA (reference sequence). The sequenced part of the CDR3 DNA is TGCAGTGCTCGAGAGCGGGAGAGCTCCTACGAG. Translated: CSARERESSYE. The whole CDR3 sequence reads CSARERESSYEQYF.

In regard to this clone: The DNA ends 3 residues before the CDR3 does, and the rest of the CDR3 is filled in from the germline J gene. The chain combines TRBV30 with TRBJ2-7; D might be TRBD1 (6 bases). From germline, CDR1 is GTSNPN and CDR2 SVGIG (reference sequence). This CDR3 contains 12 residues. Trimming left V 0 bases short and J 6 bases short, with 9 bases between. The CDR3 region is CAWSVGGGEQYF. The sequenced part of the CDR3 DNA is TGTGCCTGGAGTGTAGGGGGTGGCGAG.

With respect to this clone: Sequencing ends 3 residues short of the CDR3 end; the germline J gene provides the rest. The chain carries TRBV5-1 and TRBJ2-5; 10 bases fit TRBD2. The germline V gene has CDR1 SGHRS and CDR2 YFSETQ. V lost 4 bases to trimming and J lost 5 bases; unmatched junction nucleotides: 8. The CDR3 consists of 15 residues. Incomplete CDR3 DNA: TGCGCCAGCAGCGTGCTAGCGGGAGTAGGGGAGACC. This codes for CASSVLAGVGET. The complete CDR3 sequence is CASSVLAGVGETQYF.

Turning to this clone: The read ends 3 residues before the CDR3 terminus; that terminus is restored from the germline J gene. This chain joins TRBV7-2 and TRBJ1-1; D not resolved. Looked up from germline, CDR1 is SGHTA and CDR2 is FQGNSA. There are 13 residues in the CDR3. V lost 3 bases to trimming and J lost 1 base, with 6 bases between them. The CDR3 here is CASSLGRNTEAFF. The sequenced part of the CDR3 DNA is TGTGCCAGCAGCTTGGGCAGGAACACTGAA.

A note on this clone: Read coverage stops 3 residues before the CDR3 terminus; the germline J gene supplies the remainder. The genes are TRBV5-4 and TRBJ1-2; D gene uncertain. Germline CDR1 SGHNT, CDR2 YYREEE (reference sequence). V lost 0 bases and J lost 6, with 6 bases in between. The CDR3 is 12 amino acids. Partial CDR3 DNA: TGTGCCAGCAGCTTGGAGGTGGATGGC. This translates into CASSLEVDG. The CDR3, in full, reads CASSLEVDGYTF.

For this clone: The read ends 3 residues shy of where the CDR3 ends; the end is completed using the germline J gene. The chain recombines TRBV5-1 with TRBJ2-3; D may be TRBD2 (6 bases). CDR1 and CDR2 from the germline V gene are SGHRS and YFSETQ. This CDR3 contains 15 residues. V was cut by 7 bases and J by 3 bases, with 18 bases left in between. CDR3 bases read: TGCGCCAGCGTCGATCCAGGGACTTTGACAGATACG. As protein: CASVDPGTLTDT. In full, the CDR3 reads CASVDPGTLTDTQYF.

As for this clone: The read is 3 residues too short to cover the CDR3 end, so that end is filled in from the germline J gene. The V gene is TRBV9, the J gene TRBJ2-7, with 7 bases matching TRBD2. Germline values: CDR1 SGDLS, CDR2 YYNGEE. The V segment lost 0 bases and the J segment 4 bases; nucleotides outside the gene matches: 10. This CDR3 is built from 16 residues. The DNA read from the CDR3 is TGTGCCAGCAGCGTAGATTCCGCTAGCGGTTTATACGAG. This gives the protein CASSVDSASGLYE. The whole CDR3 reads CASSVDSASGLYEQYF.

Comment on this clone: Read coverage stops 3 residues before the CDR3 terminus; the germline J gene supplies the remainder. The gene calls are TRBV2 and TRBJ1-5; D might be TRBD1 (5 bases). CDR1 is SNHLY, CDR2 FYNNEI, per germline. Trimming left V 4 bases short and J 5 bases short, with 15 bases between. The CDR3 covers 15 residues. The CDR3 protein is CASSVTGDRHQPQHF. Partial CDR3 DNA: TGTGCCAGCAGTGTTACGGGGGACCGGCATCAGCCC.

About this clone: The DNA ends 3 residues before the CDR3 does, and the rest of the CDR3 is filled in from the germline J gene. V gene TRBV5-1 combines with J gene TRBJ1-4, with TRBD1 matching 9 bases. V lost 2 bases, J lost 6 bases, and 5 bases stayed unmatched. The CDR3 sequence is 15 residues long. Germline loops: CDR1 SGHRS, CDR2 YFSETQ. Here the CDR3 reads CASSLQGAFDEKLFF. The DNA read from the CDR3 is TGCGCCAGCAGCTTACAGGGGGCCTTCGATGAAAAA.

In the case of this clone: The read comes to an end 3 residues before the CDR3 does, leaving the germline J gene to fill in the end. The chain joins TRBV13 to TRBJ1-4; D is uncertain. The CDR3 totals 13 residues. Germline V gene data show CDR1 as PRHDT and CDR2 as FYEKMQ (reference sequence). The V gene lost 5 bases and the J gene lost 8 bases, with 12 bases spanning the gap. CDR3 DNA (partial): TGTGCCAGCAGCCGCGGACGGGGAGAAAAA. Translation gives CASSRGRGEK. From start to end, the CDR3 is CASSRGRGEKLFF. The full variable domain, with the rest looked up from reference TRBV13 and TRBJ1-4, is AAGVIQSPRHLIKEKRETATLKCYPIPRHDTVYWYQQGPGQDPQFLISFYEKMQSDKGSIPDRFSAQQFSDYHSELNMSSLELGDSALYFCASSRGRGEKLFFGSGTQLSVL.

Comment on this clone: The read terminates 3 residues before the CDR3 end, so the remaining end is supplied by the germline J gene. The chain recombines TRBV7-9 with TRBJ1-1, with D perhaps TRBD1 (5 bases). Germline V CDR1 and CDR2: SEHNR, FQNEAQ (reference sequence). V was shortened by 5 bases and J by 0 bases, with 13 bases between the two germline ends. CDR3 length: 15 residues. CDR3 DNA, as far as it was read: TGTGCCAGCAGCGTTAGACAGAATGTGAACACTGAA. Protein sequence: CASSVRQNVNTE. The full CDR3 sequence reads CASSVRQNVNTEAFF.

With regard to this clone: The DNA ends 3 residues before the CDR3 does, and the rest of the CDR3 is filled in from the germline J gene. This chain links TRBV20-1 with TRBJ2-7; TRBD2 matches 11 bases. The length of the CDR3 is 14 residues. J lost 5 bases, V lost 4 bases, and 7 bases had no gene match. The V gene's germline CDR1 is DFQATT and CDR2 SNEGSKA (reference sequence). The DNA read from the CDR3 is TGCAGTGCTAATAGCGGGAGGGCTCTACACGAG. Translating gives CSANSGRALHE. The entire CDR3 is CSANSGRALHEQYF.

With regard to this clone: Coverage ceases 3 residues before the CDR3 finishes, and the germline J gene fills in the end. V is TRBV20-1 and J is TRBJ2-5; D uncertain. The CDR3 totals 11 residues. V lost 8 bases to trimming and J lost 5 bases, with 12 bases between them. From germline, CDR1 is DFQATT and CDR2 SNEGSKA (reference sequence). The chain's CDR3 is CSPRWYETQYF. Incomplete CDR3 DNA: TGCAGTCCAAGGTGGTATGAGACC.

Comment on this clone: The read falls 3 residues short of the CDR3 end, and the missing part is taken from the germline J gene. This chain connects TRBV5-6 to TRBJ2-5; 7 positions match TRBD1. Losses at the gene ends were 4 bases for V and 2 bases for J; bases not matched to a gene: 8. Germline-derived CDR1 and CDR2 are SGHDT and YYEEEE. The CDR3 has 15 residues. The sequenced part of the CDR3 DNA is TGTGCCAGCAGCGCGCTAACAGGGGTTCAAGAGACC. Protein product: CASSALTGVQET. The CDR3 reads in full as CASSALTGVQETQYF.